This T cell receptor beta chain was recorded in a study of CD8 T cells in ankylosing spondylitis. This clonotype was counted ten times or more. Its antigen is not known. Researchers built TCR beta libraries using quantitative 5'-RACE with molecular barcodes. TCRdb recomputed calls from the 5' RACE reads with MiXCR, one row per CDR3 protein. This table holds 500,000 or so distinct CDR3 sequences, less than 6% found once. The study, taken as a whole, reports: A motif in TCR beta, a set of roughly eight highly homologous variants, appeared characteristic of ankylosing spondylitis blood. Disease-linked clones reportedly showed significant enrichment in matched ankylosing spondylitis synovial fluid. Earlier literature documents some of the motif variants in reactive arthritis synovial fluid and blood.

The receptor comes from a male donor with ankylosing spondylitis. Sequenced input: blood, either unsorted or a sorted T cell fraction (not recorded which).

CDR3 loop: CASSHQGGSSNQPQHF. The CDR3 bases are TGTGCCAGCAGTCACCAGGGAGGGTCGAGCAATCAGCCCCAGCATTTT. The J gene is TRBJ1-5, the V gene TRBV7-9; weak D call: TRBD1 (5 bases). V dropped 6 bases and J dropped 1 base, with 16 bases sitting between them. Per the germline V gene, CDR1 is SEHNR and CDR2 is FQNEAQ (reference sequence). The CDR3 covers 16 residues.